This TCR beta chain was identified during a study of blood T cell repertoires in COVID-19. Across the whole study: The United States, Italy and Spain provided the acute and convalescent COVID-19 samples. PBMCs, B-cell-depleted T cells, or T cells were the source of the cDNA or gDNA that made up the material.

Per the original data handling: By means of reference gene primer amplification, nucleated cell counts were estimated. Clones were sequenced by immunoSEQ multiplex PCR, and TCRdb holds only the in-frame ones, with some missing. V and J calls and clone size follow that table, whereas D and trimming were derived from the DNA. The sample lists more than 200,000 clones, roughly 83% occurring once. CDR3 size: 16 residues. Trimming left V 0 bases short and J 3 bases short, with 13 bases between. Germline values: CDR1 SGDLS, CDR2 YYNGEE. The J gene is TRBJ2-1, the V gene TRBV9, with TRBD2 as a possible D gene (6 bases). Sequencing was carried out using peripheral blood. This clonotype was obtained from a woman between 65 and 79 years old with active or convalescent COVID-19. CDR3 DNA: TGTGCCAGCAGCGTAGATGGACTACAACGCTACAATGAGCAGTTCTTC. The encoded protein is CASSVDGLQRYNEQFF.